A single T cell receptor beta chain is shown here with its context. These data come from a study of blood T cell repertoires in COVID-19. Sequencing used immunoSEQ multiplex PCR; TCRdb keeps in-frame clones, though not all of them. Altogether 150,000 or so clones are present, about 90% being singletons, with the ten largest covering 0.55%. The CDR3 sequence is 15 residues long. The germline gives CDR1 SGDLS, CDR2 YYNGEE. The V and J ends lost 0 bases and 10 bases respectively, with 14 bases between them. This chain uses TRBV9 with TRBJ1-6; D not certain. The receptor was derived from a man over 45 with acute or convalescent COVID-19. Sequenced material: peripheral blood. The DNA for the CDR3 is TGTGCCAGCAGCGTAGGGGGAGGAAATGGGTCACCCCTCCACTTT. As protein: CASSVGGGNGSPLHF. Full variable domain (missing parts from reference TRBV9 and TRBJ1-6): DSGVTQTPKHLITATGQRVTLRCSPRSGDLSVYWYQQSLDQGLQFLIQYYNGEERAKGNILERFSAQQFPDLHSELNLSSLELGDSALYFCASSVGGGNGSPLHFGNGTRLTVT.